The 10 T cell receptor beta chains reported below all come from one sample, sequenced in a study of PD-1 blockade in mismatch repair-deficient tumors. Clones were sequenced by immunoSEQ multiplex PCR, and TCRdb holds only the in-frame ones, with some missing. Of 60,000 to 70,000 clones in the sample, 88% were seen once. The sequences come from peripheral blood, collected 52 weeks after starting pembrolizumab. The receptor source for this set is an adult with mismatch repair-deficient cancer.

The rearrangement links TRBV7-2 to TRBJ2-4, with D perhaps TRBD1 or TRBD2 (5 bases each). Germline V gives CDR1 SGHTA, CDR2 FQGNSA. The CDR3 length is 18 residues. V dropped 2 bases and J dropped 0 bases, with 17 bases sitting between them. In nucleotides, the CDR3 is TGTGCCAGCAGCTTATTTTCGCCGGGACCCCTAGCCAAAAACATTCAGTACTTC. This sequence encodes CASSLFSPGPLAKNIQYF.

The rearrangement uses TRBV5-4 and TRBJ2-5, with TRBD2 matching over 11 bases. Germline V gene sequence: CDR1 SGHNT, CDR2 YYREEE (reference sequence). The CDR3 extends over 20 amino acids. With V trimmed by 4 bases and J by 2 bases, 19 bases remained unmatched. CDR3 sequence (DNA): TGTGCCAGCAGCCCCTCACCCCTAGCGGGAGGACGGGCGGTACAAGAGACCCAGTACTTC. Amino acids: CASSPSPLAGGRAVQETQYF.

CDR3 sequence (DNA): TGTGCCAGCAGCGTAGACGGGAGCACAGATACGCAGTATTTT. This translates into CASSVDGSTDTQYF. The chain couples TRBV9 to TRBJ2-3; no definite D call. Germline V gene lookup returns CDR1 SGDLS and CDR2 YYNGEE. The length of the CDR3 is 14 residues. Trimming pared 0 bases from V and 0 bases from J, leaving 5 bases between.

The chain uses TRBV27 and TRBJ2-3; the D is unclear. Germline-derived CDR1 and CDR2 are MNHEY and SMNVEV (reference sequence). This CDR3 is 13 amino acids long. V was cut by 5 bases and J by 11 bases, with 17 bases left in between. This chain's CDR3 is CASSPSPRTEQYF. The DNA for the CDR3 is TGTGCCAGCAGTCCATCCCCCCGAACGGAGCAGTATTTT.

The chain has TRBV5-4 and TRBJ2-7, with a tentative D call TRBD1 (6 bases). Germline CDR1 is SGHNT and CDR2 is YYREEE (reference sequence). This CDR3 has 15 residues. The V gene lost 4 bases and the J gene lost 3 bases, with 17 bases spanning the gap. CDR3 DNA sequence: TGTGCCAGCAGCCGCGACAGGTCCAGGTACTACGAGCAGTACTTC. The encoded protein is CASSRDRSRYYEQYF.

The chain uses TRBV5-6 and TRBJ2-7; D unclear. CDR3 length: 12 amino acids. Germline V CDR1 and CDR2: SGHDT, YYEEEE. Trimming stripped 5 bases from V and 1 base from J, with 7 bases between. The CDR3 coding sequence is TGTGCCAGCAGACGACAATCCTACGAGCAGTACTTC. Protein sequence: CASRRQSYEQYF.

The chain employs TRBV6-5 and TRBJ2-7, with D maybe TRBD2 (5 bases). CDR1 and CDR2 (germline): MNHEY, SVGAGI. The CDR3 is 14 residues long. V lost 0 bases and J lost 3, with 9 bases in between. The DNA for the CDR3 is TGTGCCAGCAGTTACTCACCAACTAGCTACGAGCAGTACTTC. Protein product: CASSYSPTSYEQYF.

The J gene is TRBJ2-1, the V gene TRBV9, with TRBD2 matching 11 bases. CDR3 length: 18 residues. In germline, CDR1 is SGDLS, CDR2 YYNGEE. J gave up 5 bases and V 6 bases, and 16 bases lay outside the gene matches. CDR3 DNA sequence: TGTGCCAGCAAGTCAGGGGGGGCGCCGGGACTAGCGGACAATGAGCAGTTCTTC. Its protein product is CASKSGGAPGLADNEQFF. Variable domain in full (rest from reference TRBV9 and TRBJ2-1): DSGVTQTPKHLITATGQRVTLRCSPRSGDLSVYWYQQSLDQGLQFLIQYYNGEERAKGNILERFSAQQFPDLHSELNLSSLELGDSALYFCASKSGGAPGLADNEQFFGPGTRLTVL.

The chain employs TRBV28 and TRBJ2-5, with unresolved D. This CDR3 has 11 residues. V was trimmed by 5 bases and J by 3 bases, leaving 4 bases between them. Germline V gives CDR1 MDHEN, CDR2 SYDVKM. The CDR3 bases are TGTGCCAGCAGTCGAAAAGAGACCCAGTACTTC. This encodes CASSRKETQYF.

This clone was observed a few times. The chain recombines TRBV7-9 with TRBJ2-7; a weak D match, TRBD2 (6 bases). The CDR3 sequence is 16 residues long. Trimming pared 1 base from V and 2 bases from J, leaving 15 bases between. Looked up from germline, CDR1 is SEHNR and CDR2 is FQNEAQ (reference sequence). CDR3 amino acids: CASSLEGGTAAYEQYF. The CDR3 DNA is TGTGCCAGCAGCTTAGAGGGCGGGACTGCAGCCTACGAGCAGTACTTC.